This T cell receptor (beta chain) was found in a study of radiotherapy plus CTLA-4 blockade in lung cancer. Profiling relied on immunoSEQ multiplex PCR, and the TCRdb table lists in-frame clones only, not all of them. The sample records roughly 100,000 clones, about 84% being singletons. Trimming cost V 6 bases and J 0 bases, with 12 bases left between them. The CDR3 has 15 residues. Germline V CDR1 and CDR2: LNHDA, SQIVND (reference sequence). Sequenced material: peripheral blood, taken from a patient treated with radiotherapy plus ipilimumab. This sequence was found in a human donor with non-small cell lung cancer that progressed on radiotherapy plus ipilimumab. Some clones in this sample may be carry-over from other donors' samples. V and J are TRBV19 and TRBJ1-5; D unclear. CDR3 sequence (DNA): TGTGCCAGTAGAGATGACCAAAATAGCAATCAGCCCCAGCATTTT. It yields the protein CASRDDQNSNQPQHF.